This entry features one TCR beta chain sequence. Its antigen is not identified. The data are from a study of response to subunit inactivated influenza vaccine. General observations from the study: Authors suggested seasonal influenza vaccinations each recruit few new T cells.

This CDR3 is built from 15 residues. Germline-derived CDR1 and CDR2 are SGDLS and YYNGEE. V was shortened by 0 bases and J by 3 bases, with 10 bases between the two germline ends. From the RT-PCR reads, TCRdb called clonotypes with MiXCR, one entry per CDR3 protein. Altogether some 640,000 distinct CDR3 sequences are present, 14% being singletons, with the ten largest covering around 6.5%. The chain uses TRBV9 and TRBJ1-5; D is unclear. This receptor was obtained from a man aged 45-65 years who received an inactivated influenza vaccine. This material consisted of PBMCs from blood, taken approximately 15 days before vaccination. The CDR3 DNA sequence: TGTGCCAGCAGCGTAGATGGCGCGGACAATCAGCCCCAGCATTTT. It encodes CASSVDGADNQPQHF.